The entry that follows covers one TCR beta chain sequence. Its target is not known. The entry originates in a study of response to subunit inactivated influenza vaccine. One entry per CDR3 protein, called by TCRdb with MiXCR from the RT-PCR reads. The profile covers approximately 520,000 distinct CDR3 sequences, with approximately 15% appearing a single time and 3% to 3.5% taken by the ten largest. Study-wide findings and caveats: Each seasonal influenza vaccination recruits few new T cells, the authors suggested.

CDR1 and CDR2 (germline): SGHTA, FQGNSA. V shed 4 bases and J shed 2 bases, with 10 bases lying between them. This CDR3 is 14 amino acids long. Here the sequenced sample was CD4+ T cells sorted from PBMCs, taken roughly 24 months after vaccination. The chain has TRBV7-2 and TRBJ2-3; D call uncertain. This clonotype originated in a man aged 50-75 years who received an inactivated influenza vaccine. The CDR3 loop is CASSSGPSTDTQYF. Here the CDR3 DNA reads TGTGCCAGCAGCTCCGGTCCATCCACAGATACGCAGTATTTT. Based on the CDR3 plus reference TRBV7-2 and TRBJ2-3, the full variable domain is GAGVSQSPSNKVTEKGKDVELRCDPISGHTALYWYRQSLGQGLEFLIYFQGNSAPDKSGLPSDRFSAERTGGSVSTLTIQRTQQEDSAVYLCASSSGPSTDTQYFGPGTRLTVL.